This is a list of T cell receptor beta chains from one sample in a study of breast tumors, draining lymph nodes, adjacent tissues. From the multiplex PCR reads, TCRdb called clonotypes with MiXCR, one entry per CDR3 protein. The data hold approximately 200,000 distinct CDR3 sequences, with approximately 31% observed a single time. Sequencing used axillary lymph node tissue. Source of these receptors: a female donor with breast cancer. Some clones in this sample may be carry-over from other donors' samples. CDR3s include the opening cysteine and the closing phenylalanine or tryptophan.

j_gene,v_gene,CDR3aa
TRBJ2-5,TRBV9,CASSSGGTVETQYF
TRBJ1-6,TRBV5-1,CASSYSGTGVSPLHF
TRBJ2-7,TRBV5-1,CASSLFVGTSYEQYF
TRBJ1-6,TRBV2,CASRPTDNSPLHF
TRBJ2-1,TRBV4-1,CASGQRLAGVDELFF
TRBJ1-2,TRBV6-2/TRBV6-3,CASTEEGRVYGYTF
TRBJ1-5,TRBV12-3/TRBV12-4,CASSLRAGPRGNQPQHF
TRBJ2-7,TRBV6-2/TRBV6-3,CASSHLSEQYF
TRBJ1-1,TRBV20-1,CSASTQEDTEAFF
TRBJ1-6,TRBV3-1,CASSHGRGHNSPLHF
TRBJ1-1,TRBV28,CASSGGNTEAFF
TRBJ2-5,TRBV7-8,CASSFNRETQYF
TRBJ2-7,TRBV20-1,CSARGATGLAGSSSYEQYF
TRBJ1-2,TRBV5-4,CASSRKGPGNTF
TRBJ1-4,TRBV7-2,CASSYSNEKLFF
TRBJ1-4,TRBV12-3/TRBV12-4,CASSNRGSNEKLFF
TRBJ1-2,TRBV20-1,CSATGQGRLGGDGYTF
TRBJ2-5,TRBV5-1,CASSLGRPEDTQYF
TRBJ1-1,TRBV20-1,CSARDPANSGF
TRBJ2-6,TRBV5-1,CARSLPRTSSGANVLTF
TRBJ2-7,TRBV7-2,CASSPPDYEQYF
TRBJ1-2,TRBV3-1,CASSQASRGNYGYTF
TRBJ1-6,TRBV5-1,CASRLRDIRNSPLHF
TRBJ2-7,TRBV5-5,CASSLEFLGQGADEQYF
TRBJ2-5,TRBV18,CASSPIQVQETQYF
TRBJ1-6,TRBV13,CASSFSGNSPLHF
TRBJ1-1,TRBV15,CATSREGEDTEAFF
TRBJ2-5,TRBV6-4,CASSDPGLAGFTQYF
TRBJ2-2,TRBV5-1,CASSFSGTGMDTGELFF
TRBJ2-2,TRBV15,CATSSSGSKAGELFF
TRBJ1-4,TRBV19,CASSQQGLTNEKLFF
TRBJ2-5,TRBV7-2,CASSLDLGTEAQYF
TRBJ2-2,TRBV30,CAWSDLSGELFF
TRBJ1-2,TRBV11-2,CASSLDRRASYGYTF
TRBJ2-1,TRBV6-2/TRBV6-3,CASSPFDLPFSYNEQFF
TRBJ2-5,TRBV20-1,CSVLQGASWRETQYF
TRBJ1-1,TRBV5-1,CASRSPKRARRTEAFF
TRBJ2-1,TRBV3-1,CASSQGLAGGTWNEQFF
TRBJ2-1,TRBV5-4,CASSLGGPEQFF
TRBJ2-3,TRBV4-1,CASSQVAGETGTQYF
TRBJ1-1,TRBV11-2,CASNRDRRAEAFF
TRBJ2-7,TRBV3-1,CASSPQVYGEQYF
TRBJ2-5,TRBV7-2,CASSVAGVETQYF
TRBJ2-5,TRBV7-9,CASSRTGLGETQYF
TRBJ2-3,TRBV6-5,CASSRQGIGSTDTQYF
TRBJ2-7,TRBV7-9,CASSALQGTYEQYF
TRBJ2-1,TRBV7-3,CASSPNRGRDNEQFF
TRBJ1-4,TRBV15,CATGRDLDRADEKPFF
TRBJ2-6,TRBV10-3,CAISDGGSGANVLTF
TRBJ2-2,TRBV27,CASRRGGTNTGELFF
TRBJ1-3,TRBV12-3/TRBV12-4,CASSPWHRRSSGNTIYF
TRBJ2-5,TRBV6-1,CASSLAGRRETQYF
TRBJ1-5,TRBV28,CASSIPWTGQPQHF
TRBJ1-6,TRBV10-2,CASFYICSALTADRAGQALHF
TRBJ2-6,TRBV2,CASSRGGGANVLTF
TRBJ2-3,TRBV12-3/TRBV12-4,CASRSAETSTDTQYF
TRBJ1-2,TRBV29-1,CSVSLAGVSWDYGYTF
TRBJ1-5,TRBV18,CASSPSQGYHQPQHF
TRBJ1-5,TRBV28,CTSSFEGQGAQPQHF